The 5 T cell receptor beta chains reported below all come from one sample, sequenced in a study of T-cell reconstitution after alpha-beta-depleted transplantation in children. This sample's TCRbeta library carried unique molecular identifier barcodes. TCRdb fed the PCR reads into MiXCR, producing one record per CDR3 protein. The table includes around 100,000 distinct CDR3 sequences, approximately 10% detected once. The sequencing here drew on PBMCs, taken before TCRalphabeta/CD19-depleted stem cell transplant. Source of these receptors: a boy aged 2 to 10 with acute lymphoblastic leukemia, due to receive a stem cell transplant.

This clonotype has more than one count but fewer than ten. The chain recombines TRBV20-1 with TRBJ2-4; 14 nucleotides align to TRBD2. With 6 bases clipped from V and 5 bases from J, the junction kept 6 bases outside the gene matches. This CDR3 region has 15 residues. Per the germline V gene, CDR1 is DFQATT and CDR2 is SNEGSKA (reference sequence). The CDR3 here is CSARLAGGFQNIQYF. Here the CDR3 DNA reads TGCAGTGCCAGACTAGCGGGAGGGTTCCAAAACATTCAGTACTTC.

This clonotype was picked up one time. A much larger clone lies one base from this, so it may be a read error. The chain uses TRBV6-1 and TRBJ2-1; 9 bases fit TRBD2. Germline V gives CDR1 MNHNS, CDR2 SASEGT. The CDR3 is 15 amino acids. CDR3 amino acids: CAGRESGRSYNEQFF. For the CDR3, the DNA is TGTGCCGGCAGGGAAAGCGGGAGGAGCTACAATGAGCAGTTCTTC.

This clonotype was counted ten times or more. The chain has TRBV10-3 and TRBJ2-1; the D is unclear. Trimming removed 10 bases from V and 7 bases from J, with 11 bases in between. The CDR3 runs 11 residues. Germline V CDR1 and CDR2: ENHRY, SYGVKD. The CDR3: CATGPGNEQFF. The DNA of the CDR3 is TGTGCCACCGGACCCGGAAATGAGCAGTTCTTC.

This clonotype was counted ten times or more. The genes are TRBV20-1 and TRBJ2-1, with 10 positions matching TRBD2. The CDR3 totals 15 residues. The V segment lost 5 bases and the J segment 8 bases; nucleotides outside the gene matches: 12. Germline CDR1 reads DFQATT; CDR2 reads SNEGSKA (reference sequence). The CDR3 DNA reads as TGCAGTGCTCCCCGGGGGGCTAGCGGGAGCCATGAGCAGTTCTTC. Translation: CSAPRGASGSHEQFF.

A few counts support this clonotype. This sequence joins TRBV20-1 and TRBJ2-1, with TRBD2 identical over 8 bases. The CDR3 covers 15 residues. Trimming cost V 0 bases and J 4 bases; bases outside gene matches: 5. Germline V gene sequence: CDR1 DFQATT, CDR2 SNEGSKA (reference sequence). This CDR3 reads CSARDIAGGYNEQFF. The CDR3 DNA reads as TGCAGTGCTAGAGATATTGCGGGGGGTTACAATGAGCAGTTCTTC.